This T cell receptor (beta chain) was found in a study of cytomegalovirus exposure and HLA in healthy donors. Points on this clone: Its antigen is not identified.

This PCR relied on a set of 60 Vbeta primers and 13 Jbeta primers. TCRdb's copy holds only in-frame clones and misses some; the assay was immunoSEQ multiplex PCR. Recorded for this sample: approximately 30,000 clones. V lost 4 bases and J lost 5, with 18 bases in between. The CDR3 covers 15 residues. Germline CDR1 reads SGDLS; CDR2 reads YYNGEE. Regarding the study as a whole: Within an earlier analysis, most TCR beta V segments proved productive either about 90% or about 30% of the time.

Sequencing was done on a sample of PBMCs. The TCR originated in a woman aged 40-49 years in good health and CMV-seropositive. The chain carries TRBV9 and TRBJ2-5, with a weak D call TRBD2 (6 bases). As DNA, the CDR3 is TGTGCCAGCAGCCCCACCCCTTCTAGCGCGGAGACCCAGTACTTC. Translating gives CASSPTPSSAETQYF.